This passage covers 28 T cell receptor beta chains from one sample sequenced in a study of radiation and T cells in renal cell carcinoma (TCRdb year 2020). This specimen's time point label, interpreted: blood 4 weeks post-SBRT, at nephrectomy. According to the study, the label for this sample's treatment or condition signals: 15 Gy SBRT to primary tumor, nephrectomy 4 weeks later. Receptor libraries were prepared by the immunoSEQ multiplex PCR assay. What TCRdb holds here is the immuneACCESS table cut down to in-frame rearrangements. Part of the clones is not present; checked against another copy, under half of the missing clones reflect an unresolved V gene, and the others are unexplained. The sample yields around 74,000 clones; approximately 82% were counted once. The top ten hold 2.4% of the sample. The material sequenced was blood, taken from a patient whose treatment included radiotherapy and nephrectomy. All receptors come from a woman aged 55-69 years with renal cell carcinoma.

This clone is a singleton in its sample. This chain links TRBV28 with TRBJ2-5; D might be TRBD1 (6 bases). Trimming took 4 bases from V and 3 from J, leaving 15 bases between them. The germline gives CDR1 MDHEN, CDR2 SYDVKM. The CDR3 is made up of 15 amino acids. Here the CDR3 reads CASSSNRVMEETQYF. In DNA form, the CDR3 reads TGTGCCAGCAGTTCCAACAGGGTGATGGAAGAGACCCAGTACTTC.

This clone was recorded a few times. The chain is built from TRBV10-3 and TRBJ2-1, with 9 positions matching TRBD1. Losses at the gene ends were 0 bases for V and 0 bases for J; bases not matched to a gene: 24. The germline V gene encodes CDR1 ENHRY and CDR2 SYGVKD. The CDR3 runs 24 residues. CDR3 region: CAISESQEGGRDRVYGSSYNEQFF. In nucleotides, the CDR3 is TGTGCCATCAGTGAGTCGCAAGAAGGGGGTCGGGACAGGGTGTACGGGAGCTCCTACAATGAGCAGTTCTTC.

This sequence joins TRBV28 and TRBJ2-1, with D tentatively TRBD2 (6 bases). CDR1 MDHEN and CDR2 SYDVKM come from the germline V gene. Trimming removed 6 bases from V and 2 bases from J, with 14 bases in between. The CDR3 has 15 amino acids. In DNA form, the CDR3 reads TGTGCCAGCAGCCCCAGCGGGCAGGCCTACAATGAGCAGTTCTTC. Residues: CASSPSGQAYNEQFF.

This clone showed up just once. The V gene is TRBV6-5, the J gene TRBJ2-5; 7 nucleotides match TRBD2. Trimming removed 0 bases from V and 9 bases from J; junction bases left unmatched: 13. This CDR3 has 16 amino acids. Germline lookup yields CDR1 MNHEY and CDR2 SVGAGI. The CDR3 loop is CASSYSPRGAGMAQYF. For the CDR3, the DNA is TGTGCCAGCAGTTACTCGCCGCGGGGAGCGGGGATGGCCCAGTACTTC.

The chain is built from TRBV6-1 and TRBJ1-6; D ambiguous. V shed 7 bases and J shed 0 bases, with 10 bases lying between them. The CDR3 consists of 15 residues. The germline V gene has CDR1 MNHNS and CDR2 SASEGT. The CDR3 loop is CASIHEGSYNSPLHF. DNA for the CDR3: TGTGCCAGCATCCACGAAGGCTCCTATAATTCACCCCTCCACTTT.

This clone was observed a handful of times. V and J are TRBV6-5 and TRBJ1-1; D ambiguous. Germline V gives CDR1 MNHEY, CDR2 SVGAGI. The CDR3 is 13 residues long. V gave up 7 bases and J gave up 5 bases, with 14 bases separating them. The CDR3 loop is CASTRAGLTEAFF. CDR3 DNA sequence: TGTGCCAGCACCCGAGCCGGGTTAACTGAAGCTTTCTTT.

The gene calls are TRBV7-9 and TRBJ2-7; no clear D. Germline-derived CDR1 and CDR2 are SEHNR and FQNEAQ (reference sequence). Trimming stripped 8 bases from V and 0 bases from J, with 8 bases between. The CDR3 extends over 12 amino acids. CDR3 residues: CASGVSSYEQYF. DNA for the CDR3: TGTGCCAGCGGGGTCAGCTCCTACGAGCAGTACTTC.

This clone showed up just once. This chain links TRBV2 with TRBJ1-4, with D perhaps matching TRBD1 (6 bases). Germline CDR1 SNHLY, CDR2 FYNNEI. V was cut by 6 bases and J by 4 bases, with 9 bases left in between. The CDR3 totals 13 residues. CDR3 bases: TGTGCCAGCAGGGGGGCCGGTAATGAAAAACTGTTTTTT. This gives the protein CASRGAGNEKLFF.

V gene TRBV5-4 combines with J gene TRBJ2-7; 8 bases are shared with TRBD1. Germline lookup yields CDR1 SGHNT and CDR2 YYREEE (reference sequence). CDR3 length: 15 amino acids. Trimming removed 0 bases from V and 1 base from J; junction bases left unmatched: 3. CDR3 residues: CASSLGQGSSYEQYF. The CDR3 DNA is TGTGCCAGCAGCTTGGGACAGGGGTCTTCCTACGAGCAGTACTTC.

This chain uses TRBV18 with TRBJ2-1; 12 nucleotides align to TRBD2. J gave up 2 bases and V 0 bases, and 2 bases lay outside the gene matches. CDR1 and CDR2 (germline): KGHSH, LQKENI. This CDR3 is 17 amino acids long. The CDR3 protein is CASSPPRTSGTYNEQFF. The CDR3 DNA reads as TGTGCCAGCTCACCACCGAGGACTAGCGGGACCTACAATGAGCAGTTCTTC. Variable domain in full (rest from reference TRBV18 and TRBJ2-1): NAGVMQNPRHLVRRRGQEARLRCSPMKGHSHVYWYRQLPEEGLKFMVYLQKENIIDESGMPKERFSAEFPKEGPSILRIQQVVRGDSAAYFCASSPPRTSGTYNEQFFGPGTRLTVL.

CDR3: CATGTSGPSTDTQYF. CDR3 in DNA: TGTGCCACCGGGACTAGCGGCCCTAGCACAGATACGCAGTATTTT. The V call is TRBV2, the J call TRBJ2-3; TRBD2 matches 11 bases. Germline V gives CDR1 SNHLY, CDR2 FYNNEI. The CDR3 contains 15 residues. V was pared by 10 bases and J by 0 bases, with 6 bases of the junction left unmatched.

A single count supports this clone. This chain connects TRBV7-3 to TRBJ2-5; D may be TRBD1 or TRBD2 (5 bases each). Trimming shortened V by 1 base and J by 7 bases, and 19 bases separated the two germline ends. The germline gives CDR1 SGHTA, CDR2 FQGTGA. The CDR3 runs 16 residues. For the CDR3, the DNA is TGTGCCAGCAGCTTAATGGCGGCAGGGAGTTTTGGGACCCAGTACTTC. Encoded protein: CASSLMAAGSFGTQYF.

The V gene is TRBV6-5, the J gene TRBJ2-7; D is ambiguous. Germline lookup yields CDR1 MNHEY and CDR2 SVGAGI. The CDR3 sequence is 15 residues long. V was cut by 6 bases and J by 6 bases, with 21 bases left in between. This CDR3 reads CASRGSLGFGVEQYF. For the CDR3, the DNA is TGTGCCAGCAGGGGTAGCTTAGGGTTTGGGGTCGAGCAGTACTTC.

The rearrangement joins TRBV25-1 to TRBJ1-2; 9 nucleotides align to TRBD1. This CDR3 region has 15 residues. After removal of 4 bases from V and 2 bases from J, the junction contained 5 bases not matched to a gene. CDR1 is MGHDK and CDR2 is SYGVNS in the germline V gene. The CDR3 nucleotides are TGTGCCAGCAGTGGACCGGGACAGGGAAACTATGGCTACACCTTC. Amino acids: CASSGPGQGNYGYTF.

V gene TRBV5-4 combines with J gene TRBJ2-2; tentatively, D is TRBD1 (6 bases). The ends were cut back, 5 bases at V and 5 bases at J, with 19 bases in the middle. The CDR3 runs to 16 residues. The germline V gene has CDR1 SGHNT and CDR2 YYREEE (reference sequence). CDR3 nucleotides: TGTGCCAGCAGGGACGCAGGGGACCACGCAACCGGGGAGCTGTTTTTT. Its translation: CASRDAGDHATGELFF. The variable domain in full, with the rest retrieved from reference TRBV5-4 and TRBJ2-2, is ETGVTQSPTHLIKTRGQQVTLRCSSQSGHNTVSWYQQALGQGPQFIFQYYREEENGRGNFPPRFSGLQFPNYSSELNVNALELDDSALYLCASRDAGDHATGELFFGEGSRLTVL.

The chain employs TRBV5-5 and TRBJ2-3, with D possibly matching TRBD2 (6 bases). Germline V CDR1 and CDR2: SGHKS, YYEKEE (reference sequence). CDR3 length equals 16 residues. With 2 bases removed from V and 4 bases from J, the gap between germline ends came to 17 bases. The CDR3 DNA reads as TGTGCCAGCAGCTTTGTCCCGGGACTGGCGGCAGATACGCAGTATTTT. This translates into CASSFVPGLAADTQYF.

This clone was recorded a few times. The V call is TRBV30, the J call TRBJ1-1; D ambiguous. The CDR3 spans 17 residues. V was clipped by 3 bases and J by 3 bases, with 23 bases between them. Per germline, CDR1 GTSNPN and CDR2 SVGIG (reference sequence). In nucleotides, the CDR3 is TGTGCCTGGAGGAAGGACCGGCCCTTCTGGGATTACACTGAAGCTTTCTTT. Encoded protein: CAWRKDRPFWDYTEAFF.

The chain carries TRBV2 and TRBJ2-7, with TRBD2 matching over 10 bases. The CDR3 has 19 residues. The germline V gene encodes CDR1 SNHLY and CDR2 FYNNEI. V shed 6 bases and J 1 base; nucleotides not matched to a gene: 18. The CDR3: CASRAGSGRAGAGSYEQYF. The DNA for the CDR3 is TGTGCCAGCAGGGCCGGAAGCGGGAGGGCGGGGGCTGGTTCCTACGAGCAGTACTTC.

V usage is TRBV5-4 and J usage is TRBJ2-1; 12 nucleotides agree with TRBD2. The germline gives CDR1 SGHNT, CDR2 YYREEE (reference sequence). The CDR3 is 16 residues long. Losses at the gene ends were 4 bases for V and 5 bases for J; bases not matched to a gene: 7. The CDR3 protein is CASSPILAGGHNEQFF. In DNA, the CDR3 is TGTGCCAGCAGCCCGATACTAGCGGGAGGCCACAATGAGCAGTTCTTC.

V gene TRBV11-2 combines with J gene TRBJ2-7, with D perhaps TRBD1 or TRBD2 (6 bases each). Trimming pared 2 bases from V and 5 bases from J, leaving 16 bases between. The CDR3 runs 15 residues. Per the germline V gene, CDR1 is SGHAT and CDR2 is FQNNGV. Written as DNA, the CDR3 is TGTGCCAGCAGCTTATCGGGGGCTAAGGACCACGAGCAGTACTTC. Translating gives CASSLSGAKDHEQYF.

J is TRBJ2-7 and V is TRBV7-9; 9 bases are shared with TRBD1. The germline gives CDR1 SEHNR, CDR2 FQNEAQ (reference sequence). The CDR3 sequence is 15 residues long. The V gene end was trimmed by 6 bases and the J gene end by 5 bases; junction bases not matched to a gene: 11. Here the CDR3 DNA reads TGTGCCAGCAGATCGTGGGACAGGGAAGTCCACGAGCAGTACTTC. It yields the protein CASRSWDREVHEQYF.

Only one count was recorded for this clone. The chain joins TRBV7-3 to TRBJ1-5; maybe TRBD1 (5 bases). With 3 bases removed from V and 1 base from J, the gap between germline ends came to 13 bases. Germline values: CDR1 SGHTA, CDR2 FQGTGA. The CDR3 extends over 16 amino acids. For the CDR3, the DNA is TGTGCCAGCAGCTTCATCGGGGGGGTGAGCAATCAGCCCCAGCATTTT. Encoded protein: CASSFIGGVSNQPQHF.

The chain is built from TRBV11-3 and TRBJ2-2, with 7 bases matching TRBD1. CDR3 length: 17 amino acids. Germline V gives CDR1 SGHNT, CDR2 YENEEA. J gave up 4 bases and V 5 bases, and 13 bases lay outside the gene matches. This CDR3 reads CASSAGTAGPVTGELFF. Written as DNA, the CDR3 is TGTGCCAGCAGCGCAGGGACAGCAGGACCCGTCACCGGGGAGCTGTTTTTT.

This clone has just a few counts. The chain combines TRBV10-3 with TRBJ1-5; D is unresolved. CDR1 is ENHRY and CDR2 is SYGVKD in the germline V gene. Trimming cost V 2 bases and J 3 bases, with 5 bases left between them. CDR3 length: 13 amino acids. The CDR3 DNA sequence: TGTGCCATCAGTGAGACCGTCAATCAGCCCCAGCATTTT. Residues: CAISETVNQPQHF.

CDR3 sequence: CASSASQGRRDTQYF. In DNA form, the CDR3 reads TGTGCCAGCAGCGCGAGTCAGGGAAGGAGAGATACGCAGTATTTT. This chain uses TRBV9 with TRBJ2-3; D possibly corresponds to TRBD1 (5 bases). Trimming stripped 3 bases from V and 5 bases from J, with 16 bases between. The CDR3 totals 15 residues. In germline, CDR1 is SGDLS, CDR2 YYNGEE.

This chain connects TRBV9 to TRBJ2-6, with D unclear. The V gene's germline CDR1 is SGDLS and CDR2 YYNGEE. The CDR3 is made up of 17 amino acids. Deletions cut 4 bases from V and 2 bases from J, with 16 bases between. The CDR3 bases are TGTGCCAGCAGCCAATCTTCAGGAATCGCTGGGGCCAACGTCCTGACTTTC. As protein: CASSQSSGIAGANVLTF.

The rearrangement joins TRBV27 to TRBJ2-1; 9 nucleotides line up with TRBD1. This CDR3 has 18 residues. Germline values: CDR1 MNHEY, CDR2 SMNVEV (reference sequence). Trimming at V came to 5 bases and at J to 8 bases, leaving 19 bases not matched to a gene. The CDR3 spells CASSESLPRTGVVDEQFF. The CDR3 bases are TGTGCCAGCAGTGAATCCCTTCCTCGGACAGGGGTGGTCGATGAGCAGTTCTTC.

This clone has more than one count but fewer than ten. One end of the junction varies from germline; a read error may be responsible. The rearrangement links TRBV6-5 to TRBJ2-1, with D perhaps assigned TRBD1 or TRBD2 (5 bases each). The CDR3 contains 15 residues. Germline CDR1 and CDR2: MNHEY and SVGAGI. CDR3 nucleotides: TGTGCCAGCAGATCCGGGACCTCCCCCTATAATGAGCAGTTCTTC. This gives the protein CASRSGTSPYNEQFF.